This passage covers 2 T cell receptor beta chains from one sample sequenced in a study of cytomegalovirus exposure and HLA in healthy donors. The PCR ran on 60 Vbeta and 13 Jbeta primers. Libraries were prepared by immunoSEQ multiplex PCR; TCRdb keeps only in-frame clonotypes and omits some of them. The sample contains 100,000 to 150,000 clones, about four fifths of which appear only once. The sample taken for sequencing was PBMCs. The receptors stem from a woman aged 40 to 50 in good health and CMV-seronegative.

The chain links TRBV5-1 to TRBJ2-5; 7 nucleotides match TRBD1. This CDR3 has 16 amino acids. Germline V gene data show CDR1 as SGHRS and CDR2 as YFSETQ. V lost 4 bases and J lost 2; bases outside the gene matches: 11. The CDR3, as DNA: TGCGCCAGCAGCAAACAGACAGGGAAATCGCAAGAGACCCAGTACTTC. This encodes CASSKQTGKSQETQYF.

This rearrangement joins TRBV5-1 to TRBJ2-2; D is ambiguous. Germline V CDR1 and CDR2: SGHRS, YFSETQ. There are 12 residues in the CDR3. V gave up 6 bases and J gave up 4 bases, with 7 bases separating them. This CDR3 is CASTRGTGELFF. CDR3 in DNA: TGCGCCAGCACCAGAGGCACCGGGGAGCTGTTTTTT.